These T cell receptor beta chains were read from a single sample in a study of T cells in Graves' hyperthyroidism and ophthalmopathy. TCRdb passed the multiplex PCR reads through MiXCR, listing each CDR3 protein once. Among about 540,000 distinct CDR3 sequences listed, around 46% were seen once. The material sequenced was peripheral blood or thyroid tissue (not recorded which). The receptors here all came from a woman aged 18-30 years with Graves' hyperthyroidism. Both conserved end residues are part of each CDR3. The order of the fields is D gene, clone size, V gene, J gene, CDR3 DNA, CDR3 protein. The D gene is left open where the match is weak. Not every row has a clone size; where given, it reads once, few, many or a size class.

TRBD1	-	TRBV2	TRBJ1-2	TGTGCCAGCAGTGACCCGGAGGGGGCGGGCTATGGCTACACCTTC	CASSDPEGAGYGYTF
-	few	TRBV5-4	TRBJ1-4	TGTGCCAGCAGCTTGGGCGGGGGGTCCGCAACTAATGAAAAACTGTTTTTT	CASSLGGGSATNEKLFF
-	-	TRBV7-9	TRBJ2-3	TGTGCCTGGAATACAGATACGCAGTATTTT	CAWNTDTQYF
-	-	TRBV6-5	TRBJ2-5	TGTGCCAGCAGTTTTGTGGGAGGTCGAAGCAATCAGCCCCAGTACTTC	CASSFVGGRSNQPQYF
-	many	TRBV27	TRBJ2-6	TGTGCCAGCATTGACAGGACCTCTGGGGCCAACGTCCTGACTTTC	CASIDRTSGANVLTF
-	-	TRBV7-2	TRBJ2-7	TGTGCCAGCAGCTTATCGGGGGTCACCTACGAGCAGTACTTC	CASSLSGVTYEQYF
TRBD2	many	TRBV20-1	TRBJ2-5	TGCAGTGCTAGCCTCGTAGCGGGTGAGACCCAGTACTTC	CSASLVAGETQYF
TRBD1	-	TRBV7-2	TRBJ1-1	TGTGCCAGCAGCTCAAACGGACAGGTATCATTTGGGAACACTGAAGCTTTCTTT	CASSSNGQVSFGNTEAFF
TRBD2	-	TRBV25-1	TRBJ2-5	TGTGCCCTGGGGAGGACTAGCGGCAGGGCGGAGACCCAGTACTTC	CALGRTSGRAETQYF
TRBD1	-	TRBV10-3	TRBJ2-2	TGTGCCATCAGCGGGACAGGGTCTGGAAACACCGGGGAGCTGTTTTTT	CAISGTGSGNTGELFF
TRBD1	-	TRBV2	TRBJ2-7	TGTGCCAGCAGTGGGGACAGGGGATATGGCGAGCAGTACTTC	CASSGDRGYGEQYF
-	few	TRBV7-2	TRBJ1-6	TGTGCCAGCAGCCAAGCTTCAGGGGACAATTCACCCCTCCACTTT	CASSQASGDNSPLHF
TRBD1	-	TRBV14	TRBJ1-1	TGTGCCAGCAGCCCCCGAGATCAGGGGGTAAGAACTGAAGCTTTCTTT	CASSPRDQGVRTEAFF
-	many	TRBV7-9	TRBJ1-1	TGTGCCAGCAGCGCAGATAGGGGCACTGAAGCTTTCTTT	CASSADRGTEAFF
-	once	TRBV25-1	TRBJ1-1	TGTGCCAGCAGGGAGGGCGGCGGCGTGAACACTGAAGCTTTCTTT	CASREGGGVNTEAFF
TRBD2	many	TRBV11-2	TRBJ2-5	TGTGCCAGCAGCCCCTTAGCGGGCCGTGGGACCCAGTACTTC	CASSPLAGRGTQYF
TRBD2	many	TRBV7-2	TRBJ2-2	TGTGCCAGCAGCCCCGACGGGAGGGAAACCGGGGAGCTGTTTTTT	CASSPDGRETGELFF
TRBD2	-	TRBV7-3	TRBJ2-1	TGTGCCAGCAGCTTAGATGGGACTAGCAATCGTGAGCAGTTCTTC	CASSLDGTSNREQFF
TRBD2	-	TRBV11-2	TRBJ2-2	TGTGCCAGCAGCTGGACTAGCGGGAGGACCCACACCGGGGAGCTGTTTTTT	CASSWTSGRTHTGELFF
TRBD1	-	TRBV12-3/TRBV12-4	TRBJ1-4	TGTGCCAGCACGGGACAGGTCAATGAAAAACTGTTTTTT	CASTGQVNEKLFF
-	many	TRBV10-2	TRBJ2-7	TGCGCCAGCAGTGAGTTCGACTCCTACGAGCAGTACTTC	CASSEFDSYEQYF
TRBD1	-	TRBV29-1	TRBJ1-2	TGCAGCGCACTGGAGACAGGGGACTATGGCTACACCTTC	CSALETGDYGYTF
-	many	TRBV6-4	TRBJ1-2	TGTGCCAGCAGTGTGGGGGCAGGAGAGACTCTCTTTTTC	CASSVGAGETLFF
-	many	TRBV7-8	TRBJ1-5	TGTGCCAGCAGCGATACTGGAGGGGGAAGGCAGCCCCAGCATTTT	CASSDTGGGRQPQHF
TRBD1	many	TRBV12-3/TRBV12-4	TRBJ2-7	TGTGCCAGCAGTCCCCGGACAGGGAGCTCCTACGAGCAGTACTTC	CASSPRTGSSYEQYF
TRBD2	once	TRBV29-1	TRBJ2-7	TGCAGCTTTGAGCGGGGGTACGAGCAGTACTTC	CSFERGYEQYF
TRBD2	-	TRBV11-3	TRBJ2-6	TGTGCCAGCAGCATCCGGACTAGCGGGAGCAACGTCCTGACTTTC	CASSIRTSGSNVLTF
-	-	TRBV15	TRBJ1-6	TGTGCCACCAGCAGCTTGGGGAGCTCCTATAATTCACCCCTCCACTTT	CATSSLGSSYNSPLHF
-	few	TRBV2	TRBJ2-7	TGTGCTACTAGCAGCTCCTACGAGCAGTACTTC	CATSSSYEQYF
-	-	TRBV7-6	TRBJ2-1	TGTGCCAGCAGCTTTCGGGAGTGGATTGAGGACAATGAGCAGTTCTTC	CASSFREWIEDNEQFF
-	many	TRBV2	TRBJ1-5	TGTGCCAGCAGTGAAGACTTGAGTCAGCCCCAGCATTTT	CASSEDLSQPQHF
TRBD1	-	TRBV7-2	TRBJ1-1	TGTGCCAGCAGCTTGGAGGGGACAGTCACTGAAGCTTTCTTT	CASSLEGTVTEAFF
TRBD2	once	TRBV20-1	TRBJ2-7	TGCAGTGCTAGACTAGCGGGAGACGAGCAGTACTTC	CSARLAGDEQYF
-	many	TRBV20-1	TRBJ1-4	TGCAGTGCACAGACAGCAACTAATGAAAAACTGTTTTTT	CSAQTATNEKLFF
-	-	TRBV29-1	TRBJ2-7	TGCAGCTTAGTCGGCTACGAGCAGTACTTC	CSLVGYEQYF
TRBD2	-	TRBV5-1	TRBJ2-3	TGCGCCAGCAGCTTTAGCGGGAGGACCACAGATACGCAGTATTTT	CASSFSGRTTDTQYF
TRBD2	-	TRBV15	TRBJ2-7	TGTGCCACCAGGGGACTAGCGGGAGGTAGAGACGAGCAGTACTTC	CATRGLAGGRDEQYF
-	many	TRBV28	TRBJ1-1	TGTGCCAGCAGTTTTGGCAAGGAGGAAGCTTTCTTT	CASSFGKEEAFF
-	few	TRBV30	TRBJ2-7	TGTGCCTGGAGTGTCGCGACGGGTTCCTACGAGCAGTACTTC	CAWSVATGSYEQYF
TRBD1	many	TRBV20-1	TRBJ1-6	TGCAGTGCTAGCGGGACAGTTAATTCACCCCTCCACTTT	CSASGTVNSPLHF